Below, 26 T cell receptor beta chains from the same sample are listed, as sequenced in a study of T cell repertoires and HLA-DP antigens. The data were produced by immunoSEQ multiplex PCR, yet TCRdb's version contains in-frame clones alone and is incomplete. The sample yields about 73,000 clones, 80% seen once. What these receptors recognize is not known. Sequencing was done on a sample of CD4+ T cells from PBMCs. Receptors originate from a man aged 60-69 years in good health and CMV-seronegative.

This chain uses TRBV4-1 with TRBJ1-2, with 7 bases fitting TRBD1. The V segment lost 1 base and the J segment 8 bases; nucleotides outside the gene matches: 1. CDR3 size: 12 residues. Looked up from germline, CDR1 is MGHRA and CDR2 is YSYEKL. The CDR3 sequence is CASSQAGGGYTF. The CDR3 DNA sequence: TGCGCCAGCAGCCAAGCAGGGGGGGGCTACACCTTC.

J is TRBJ2-7 and V is TRBV5-1; possible D gene TRBD2, 6 bases. The CDR3 runs to 13 residues. The germline V gene encodes CDR1 SGHRS and CDR2 YFSETQ. V lost 5 bases and J lost 4, with 13 bases in between. The chain's CDR3 is CASREGTRYEQYF. The CDR3 nucleotides read TGCGCCAGCAGGGAAGGGACTCGGTACGAGCAGTACTTC.

Here the CDR3 DNA reads TGCAGCGTCCGAGGACTAGCGGGGGGTCTATACGAGCAGTACTTC. This encodes CSVRGLAGGLYEQYF. The chain has TRBV29-1 and TRBJ2-7; 14 positions agree with TRBD2. Looked up from germline, CDR1 is SQVTM and CDR2 is ANQGSEA. V lost 6 bases, J lost 4 bases, and 8 bases stayed unmatched. There are 15 residues in the CDR3.

The chain carries TRBV5-1 and TRBJ1-5; 8 bases match TRBD1. CDR3 length: 15 residues. The germline V gene encodes CDR1 SGHRS and CDR2 YFSETQ. With 4 bases clipped from V and 7 bases from J, the junction kept 10 bases outside the gene matches. The CDR3 bases are TGCGCCAGCAGCCCGACAGGGGCACCGAGCCAGCCCCAGCATTTT. This codes for CASSPTGAPSQPQHF. The entire variable domain, with the rest obtained from reference TRBV5-1 and TRBJ1-5, is as follows: KAGVTQTPRYLIKTRGQQVTLSCSPISGHRSVSWYQQTPGQGLQFLFEYFSETQRNKGNFPGRFSGRQFSNSRSEMNVSTLELGDSALYLCASSPTGAPSQPQHFGDGTRLSIL.

The genes are TRBV5-1 and TRBJ2-3, with D possibly TRBD1 on 5 matching bases. V was shortened by 0 bases and J by 2 bases, with 7 bases between the two germline ends. Germline CDR1 reads SGHRS; CDR2 reads YFSETQ. The CDR3 has 14 residues. CDR3 in DNA: TGCGCCAGCAGCTTGGCCAGGGACACAGATACGCAGTATTTT. It specifies CASSLARDTDTQYF.

V and J are TRBV28 and TRBJ1-4; no firm D call. CDR1 is MDHEN, CDR2 SYDVKM, per germline. The CDR3 consists of 14 residues. V gave up 7 bases and J gave up 10 bases, with 19 bases separating them. The CDR3 here is CASTQVGSAGKLFF. Written as DNA, the CDR3 is TGTGCCAGCACCCAAGTGGGGTCCGCAGGAAAACTGTTTTTT.

This clone was detected only a few times. The J gene is TRBJ2-3, the V gene TRBV30; D gene uncertain. CDR1 is GTSNPN, CDR2 SVGIG, per germline (reference sequence). CDR3 size: 13 residues. Trimming removed 0 bases from V and 4 bases from J, with 8 bases in between. The CDR3 loop reads CAWSVRRSDTQYF. CDR3 nucleotides: TGTGCCTGGAGTGTACGGCGCTCAGATACGCAGTATTTT.

The rearrangement uses TRBV6-5 and TRBJ2-3; D is ambiguous. The CDR3 totals 12 residues. The germline V gene has CDR1 MNHEY and CDR2 SVGAGI. Trimming removed 1 base at V and 11 bases at J, with 10 bases between. CDR3: CASSYWNGRQYF. CDR3 nucleotide sequence: TGTGCCAGCAGTTACTGGAACGGCCGGCAGTATTTT.

The chain joins TRBV27 to TRBJ2-3, with 15 positions matching TRBD2. This CDR3 comprises 15 residues. CDR1 is MNHEY and CDR2 is SMNVEV in the germline V gene (reference sequence). J gave up 5 bases and V 8 bases, and 5 bases lay outside the gene matches. As DNA, the CDR3 is TGTGCCAGCCTCCGGACTAGCGGGAGGGAAGATACGCAGTATTTT. Translation: CASLRTSGREDTQYF.

The rearrangement uses TRBV30 and TRBJ2-7; perhaps D is TRBD1 or TRBD2 (5 bases each). CDR1 is GTSNPN, CDR2 SVGIG, per germline (reference sequence). The length of the CDR3 is 15 residues. The V gene lost 0 bases and the J gene lost 2 bases, with 14 bases spanning the gap. The CDR3 nucleotides read TGTGCCTGGAGTGTACGGGGACCCCCCGCCTACGAGCAGTACTTC. Residues: CAWSVRGPPAYEQYF. Full variable domain (remainder filled in from reference TRBV30 and TRBJ2-7): SQTIHQWPATLVQPVGSPLSLECTVEGTSNPNLYWYRQAAGRGLQLLFYSVGIGQISSEVPQNLSASRPQDRQFILSSKKLLLSDSGFYLCAWSVRGPPAYEQYFGPGTRLTVT.

V and J are TRBV25-1 and TRBJ2-3; perhaps D is TRBD1 or TRBD2 (5 bases each). The CDR3 spans 16 residues. CDR1 and CDR2 from the germline V gene are MGHDK and SYGVNS. Trimming removed 5 bases from V and 1 base from J, with 16 bases in between. The DNA for the CDR3 is TGTGCCAGCAGTAGATTCGAGGGGTTGGGCACAGATACGCAGTATTTT. As protein: CASSRFEGLGTDTQYF.

The table lists this clone with a count of one. One end of the junction fails to match germline, which may point to a read error. The chain is built from TRBV5-4 and TRBJ2-7; D not resolved. The CDR3 is 16 amino acids. Looked up from germline, CDR1 is SGHNT and CDR2 is YYREEE (reference sequence). As DNA, the CDR3 is TGCGCCAGCAGCCAAGAACCAACATACAGCTCCTACGAGCAGTACTTC. Its protein product is CASSQEPTYSSYEQYF. The full variable domain, with the rest looked up from reference TRBV5-4 and TRBJ2-7, is ETGVTQSPTHLIKTRGQQVTLRCSSQSGHNTVSWYQQALGQGPQFIFQYYREEENGRGNFPPRFSGLQFPNYSSELNVNALELDDSALYLCASSQEPTYSSYEQYFGPGTRLTVT.

V is TRBV9 and J is TRBJ1-4; TRBD1 matches 7 bases. From germline, CDR1 is SGDLS and CDR2 YYNGEE. This CDR3 region has 16 residues. The ends lost 0 bases at V and 5 bases at J; junction bases unmatched: 7. CDR3 residues: CASSVGAGQMNEKLFF. The DNA of the CDR3 is TGTGCCAGCAGCGTAGGTGCGGGACAGATGAATGAAAAACTGTTTTTT.

The chain carries TRBV15 and TRBJ2-5, with D perhaps matching TRBD1 or TRBD2 (6 bases each). Looked up from germline, CDR1 is LNHNV and CDR2 is YYDKDF (reference sequence). The CDR3 runs 17 residues. Deletions cut 0 bases from V and 1 base from J, with 15 bases between. The chain's CDR3 is CATSRDGGPERQETQYF. The CDR3 DNA follows: TGTGCCACCAGCAGAGATGGGGGGCCGGAACGCCAAGAGACCCAGTACTTC.

Comments on this clone: The same CDR3 arises from other DNA sequences in this sample as well. V gene TRBV30 combines with J gene TRBJ1-3; no reliable D call. The CDR3 sequence is 13 residues long. V gave up 2 bases and J gave up 1 base, with 6 bases separating them. Germline V gene sequence: CDR1 GTSNPN, CDR2 SVGIG (reference sequence). CDR3 loop: CAWSFSSGNTIYF. The DNA for the CDR3 is TGTGCCTGGAGTTTTAGTTCTGGAAACACCATATATTTT.

This rearrangement joins TRBV30 to TRBJ2-1; the match to TRBD2 covers 11 bases. J gave up 7 bases and V 2 bases, and 7 bases lay outside the gene matches. CDR3 length equals 15 residues. In germline, CDR1 is GTSNPN, CDR2 SVGIG (reference sequence). CDR3 DNA: TGTGCCTGGAGTTTTAGCGGGGGGGTTCGGAATGAGCAGTTCTTC. It is translated as CAWSFSGGVRNEQFF.

The rearrangement links TRBV9 to TRBJ2-1; TRBD2 aligns across 11 bases. The CDR3 is 17 residues long. CDR1 is SGDLS and CDR2 is YYNGEE in the germline V gene. The ends lost 0 bases at V and 5 bases at J; junction bases unmatched: 7. The CDR3 spells CASSVEEGLAVNNEQFF. The CDR3 region has the DNA TGTGCCAGCAGCGTAGAAGAGGGACTAGCGGTAAACAATGAGCAGTTCTTC. The variable domain in full, completed from reference TRBV9 and TRBJ2-1, reads DSGVTQTPKHLITATGQRVTLRCSPRSGDLSVYWYQQSLDQGLQFLIQYYNGEERAKGNILERFSAQQFPDLHSELNLSSLELGDSALYFCASSVEEGLAVNNEQFFGPGTRLTVL.

This chain links TRBV7-2 with TRBJ1-1, with 8 bases that match TRBD1. The junction had 3 bases not matched to a gene; V was cut back by 5 bases and J by 4 bases. The CDR3 has 13 residues. Per germline, CDR1 SGHTA and CDR2 FQGNSA. The DNA of the CDR3 is TGTGCCAGCAGCCATACAGGGGGCACTGAAGCTTTCTTT. Translating gives CASSHTGGTEAFF.

CDR3: CASSQPGQLAYGYTF. CDR3 DNA: TGCGCCAGCAGCCAACCAGGACAGCTCGCCTATGGCTACACCTTC. The chain uses TRBV4-1 and TRBJ1-2; TRBD1 is a possible D gene (6 bases). V lost 2 bases and J lost 4, with 14 bases in between. The CDR3 consists of 15 residues. CDR1 MGHRA and CDR2 YSYEKL come from the germline V gene.

The table lists this clone with a count of one. V and J are TRBV4-3 and TRBJ1-2; a weak D match, TRBD1 (5 bases). Trimming stripped 0 bases from V and 7 bases from J, with 18 bases between. This CDR3 region has 16 residues. Germline V CDR1 and CDR2: LGHNA, YSLEER. The CDR3 loop reads CASSQDPQGRLFGYTF. In DNA form, the CDR3 reads TGCGCCAGCAGCCAAGATCCTCAGGGCAGGCTCTTTGGCTACACCTTC.

The V call is TRBV9, the J call TRBJ1-1; D remains unclear. The CDR3 contains 13 residues. Trimming left V 0 bases short and J 0 bases short, with 3 bases between. The germline V gene encodes CDR1 SGDLS and CDR2 YYNGEE. The CDR3 sequence is CASSVAVNTEAFF. CDR3 nucleotides: TGTGCCAGCAGCGTAGCAGTGAACACTGAAGCTTTCTTT.

The table lists this clone with a count of one. This chain links TRBV30 with TRBJ1-2, with D possibly being TRBD1 (6 bases). Germline V gene sequence: CDR1 GTSNPN, CDR2 SVGIG (reference sequence). This CDR3 comprises 12 residues. V gave up 5 bases and J gave up 8 bases, with 15 bases separating them. In DNA form, the CDR3 reads TGTGCCTGGCCCGACAGGATGGGGGGCTACACCTTC. Translation: CAWPDRMGGYTF.

The gene calls are TRBV30 and TRBJ2-7, with D unresolved. Looked up from germline, CDR1 is GTSNPN and CDR2 is SVGIG (reference sequence). CDR3 length: 13 residues. The ends were cut back, 2 bases at V and 4 bases at J, with 12 bases in the middle. The CDR3, as DNA: TGTGCCTGGAGTTCACAAGCCCCTTACGAGCAGTACGTC. Protein product: CAWSSQAPYEQYV.

The chain combines TRBV7-6 with TRBJ2-2, with D tentatively TRBD1 (6 bases). Trimming stripped 1 base from V and 5 bases from J, with 11 bases between. Per the germline V gene, CDR1 is SGHVS and CDR2 is FNYEAQ. The CDR3 runs to 15 residues. The CDR3 reads CASSLVQGPTGELFF. CDR3 nucleotides: TGTGCCAGCAGCTTAGTACAGGGTCCGACCGGGGAGCTGTTTTTT.

V is TRBV19 and J is TRBJ1-6; 12 positions match TRBD1. In germline, CDR1 is LNHDA, CDR2 SQIVND (reference sequence). CDR3 length equals 15 residues. V lost 8 bases to trimming and J lost 4 bases; unmatched junction nucleotides: 3. The CDR3 is CASGTGGLYNSPLHF. The CDR3, as DNA: TGTGCCAGTGGGACAGGGGGCTTGTATAATTCACCCCTCCACTTT.

The chain links TRBV5-1 to TRBJ1-2; 9 nucleotides align to TRBD1. With V trimmed by 7 bases and J by 1 base, 5 bases remained unmatched. The CDR3 has 14 amino acids. CDR1 is SGHRS and CDR2 is YFSETQ in the germline V gene. This CDR3 reads CASGQGLGNYGYTF. CDR3 coding DNA: TGCGCCAGCGGACAGGGGCTTGGTAACTATGGCTACACCTTC.